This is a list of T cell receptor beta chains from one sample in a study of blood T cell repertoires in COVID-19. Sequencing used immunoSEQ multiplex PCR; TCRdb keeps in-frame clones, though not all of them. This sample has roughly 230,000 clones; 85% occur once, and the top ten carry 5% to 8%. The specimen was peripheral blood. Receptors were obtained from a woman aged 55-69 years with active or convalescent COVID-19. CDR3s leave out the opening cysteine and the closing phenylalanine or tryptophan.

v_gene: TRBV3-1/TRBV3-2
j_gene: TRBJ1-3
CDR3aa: ASSQGNQVSGNTIY

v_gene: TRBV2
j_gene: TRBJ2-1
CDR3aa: ASSEGANLEQF

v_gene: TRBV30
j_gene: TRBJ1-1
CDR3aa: ASTGGNTEAF

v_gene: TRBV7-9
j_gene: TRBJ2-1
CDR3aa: ASSETTATSGGAGEQF

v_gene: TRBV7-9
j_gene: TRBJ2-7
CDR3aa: ASSQWNRQGRDEQY

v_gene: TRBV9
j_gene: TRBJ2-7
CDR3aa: ASSVDGEPYEQY

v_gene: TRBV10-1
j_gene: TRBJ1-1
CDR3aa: ASSESKSLNTEAF

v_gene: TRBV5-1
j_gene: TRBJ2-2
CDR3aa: ASEGLRGTGELF

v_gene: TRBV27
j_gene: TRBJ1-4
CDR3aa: ASSKDRVFRGANEKLF

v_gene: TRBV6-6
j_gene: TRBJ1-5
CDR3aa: ASSYRTGEGGQPQH

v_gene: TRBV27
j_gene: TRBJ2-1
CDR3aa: ASSLVSGRIDEQF

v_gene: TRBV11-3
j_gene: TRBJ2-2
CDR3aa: ASSLLAEDLTGELF

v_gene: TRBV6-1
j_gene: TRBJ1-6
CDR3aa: ASSEEAQQGRTLH

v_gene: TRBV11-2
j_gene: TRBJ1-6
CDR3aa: ASSPGQGASPLH

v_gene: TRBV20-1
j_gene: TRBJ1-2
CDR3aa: SASRQGQNSYGYT

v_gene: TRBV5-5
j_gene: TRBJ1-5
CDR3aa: ASSPVLRGGDQPQH

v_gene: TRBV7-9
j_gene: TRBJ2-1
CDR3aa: ASSRSGQEIYNEQF

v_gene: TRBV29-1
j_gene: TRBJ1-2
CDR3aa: SAVGGAYGYT

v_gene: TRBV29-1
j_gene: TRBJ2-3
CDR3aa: SFRGTGSDTQY

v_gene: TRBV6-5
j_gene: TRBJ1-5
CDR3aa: ASSYGRDQPQH

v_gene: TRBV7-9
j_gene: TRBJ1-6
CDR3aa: ASSSPRAYGQGDNSPLH

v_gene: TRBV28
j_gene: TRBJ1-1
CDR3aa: ATSGHLNTEAF

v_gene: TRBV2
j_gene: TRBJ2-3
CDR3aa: ASSVTSGPDTQY

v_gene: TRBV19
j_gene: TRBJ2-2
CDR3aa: ASIGQYTGELF